Below, 27 T cell receptor beta chains from the same sample are listed, as sequenced in a study of esophageal squamous cell carcinoma under preoperative chemotherapy. TCRdb re-derived calls from the PCR reads in MiXCR, one entry per CDR3 protein. The sample contains about 15,000 distinct CDR3 sequences, roughly half of which appear only once. Time point meaning: before preoperative PTX-NDP chemotherapy. This specimen was collected from a patient given preoperative chemotherapy. The receptors derive from a human donor with esophageal squamous cell carcinoma. The donor label of this sample is uncertain.

This clonotype came up a few times. The chain couples TRBV7-2 to TRBJ2-3; weak D call: TRBD2 (6 bases). V was shortened by 6 bases and J by 2 bases, with 12 bases between the two germline ends. The CDR3 length is 14 residues. CDR1 and CDR2 (germline): SGHTA, FQGNSA. Written as DNA, the CDR3 is TGTGCCAGCAGGAGGCGGGGTCCCACAGATACGCAGTATTTT. Its translation: CASRRRGPTDTQYF. The entire variable domain, with the rest obtained from reference TRBV7-2 and TRBJ2-3, is as follows: GAGVSQSPSNKVTEKGKDVELRCDPISGHTALYWYRQSLGQGLEFLIYFQGNSAPDKSGLPSDRFSAERTGGSVSTLTIQRTQQEDSAVYLCASRRRGPTDTQYFGPGTRLTVL.

The V call is TRBV6-5, the J call TRBJ1-5; TRBD1 might be the D (5 bases). CDR3 length: 15 residues. V dropped 2 bases and J dropped 5 bases, with 13 bases sitting between them. Germline assignment: CDR1 MNHEY and CDR2 SVGAGI. The CDR3 spells CASSYRGGGDQPQHF. The CDR3 nucleotides read TGTGCCAGCAGTTACCGGGGGGGTGGGGATCAGCCCCAGCATTTT.

This chain joins TRBV7-2 and TRBJ2-2; the D is unclear. V lost 3 bases to trimming and J lost 5 bases, with 4 bases between them. There are 12 residues in the CDR3. Germline V lookup: CDR1 SGHTA, CDR2 FQGNSA. The CDR3 region is CASSFPTGELFF. For the CDR3, the DNA is TGTGCCAGCAGCTTCCCGACCGGGGAGCTGTTTTTT.

This clonotype was observed a handful of times. The chain carries TRBV7-2 and TRBJ2-2; 7 bases fit TRBD2. Looked up from germline, CDR1 is SGHTA and CDR2 is FQGNSA. This CDR3 spans 15 amino acids. V dropped 2 bases and J dropped 6; count of bases not matched to a gene: 6. The CDR3 loop is CASSLLTAGSGELFF. As DNA, the CDR3 is TGTGCCAGCAGCTTATTAACAGCGGGGTCCGGGGAGCTGTTTTTT.

This clonotype occurred a few times. The chain has TRBV12-3 or TRBV12-4 and TRBJ2-1; TRBD1 aligns across 8 bases. The CDR3 spans 16 residues. V lost 7 bases to trimming and J lost 8 bases; unmatched junction nucleotides: 16. CDR3 DNA sequence: TGTGCCAGCATAAACCGCGGACAGGGTAAGATAGATGAGCAGTTCTTC. It specifies CASINRGQGKIDEQFF.

This chain joins TRBV10-3 and TRBJ2-1; D possibly corresponds to TRBD2 (6 bases). Germline-derived CDR1 and CDR2 are ENHRY and SYGVKD. The CDR3 sequence is 15 residues long. V was trimmed by 0 bases and J by 12 bases, leaving 18 bases between them. This chain's CDR3 is CAISESSVGGLVQFF. CDR3 nucleotide sequence: TGTGCCATCAGTGAGTCAAGCGTCGGGGGACTCGTGCAGTTCTTC.

The rearrangement joins TRBV7-2 to TRBJ2-1; D is unclear. The CDR3 is 14 residues long. Trimming took 0 bases from V and 12 from J, leaving 15 bases between them. The germline CDR1 and CDR2 sequences are SGHTA and FQGNSA. The CDR3 DNA is TGTGCCAGCAGCTTAGCCGTGAGCAAAGATGCGCAGTTCTTC. It encodes CASSLAVSKDAQFF. The variable domain in full, with the rest retrieved from reference TRBV7-2 and TRBJ2-1, is GAGVSQSPSNKVTEKGKDVELRCDPISGHTALYWYRQSLGQGLEFLIYFQGNSAPDKSGLPSDRFSAERTGGSVSTLTIQRTQQEDSAVYLCASSLAVSKDAQFFGPGTRLTVL.

This clonotype was detected once. The genes are TRBV7-9 and TRBJ2-3; D is uncertain. Gene TRBJ2-7 matches the end of the DNA better, so the J call may be wrong. CDR3 length: 14 amino acids. Germline CDR1 is SEHNR and CDR2 is FQNEAQ (reference sequence). CDR3 protein: CASSLPGSYNEQYF. CDR3 bases: TGTGCCAGCAGCTTACCCGGTTCCTACAATGAGCAGTACTTC.

This clonotype was counted between two and nine times. The CDR3 is CASSLAPGTSAFYGEQFF. Written as DNA, the CDR3 is TGTGCCAGCAGCTTAGCCCCCGGGACTAGCGCCTTCTACGGTGAGCAGTTCTTC. The V call is TRBV11-2, the J call TRBJ2-1; 10 positions agree with TRBD2. CDR3 size: 18 residues. CDR1 is SGHAT, CDR2 FQNNGV, per germline. The J segment lost 9 bases and the V segment lost 1 base, leaving 15 bases of the junction unmatched.

With respect to this clonotype: The conserved phenylalanine or tryptophan is not found at the CDR3 terminus, so this likely reflects a read error. The DNA is left out, because the CDR3 cannot be placed on it with certainty; the CDR3 is given as TCRdb lists it. The chain uses TRBV7-2 and TRBJ2-5; TRBD1, the D gene given by the table, was not confirmed from the DNA. Termini included, the CDR3 measures 12 amino acids. Per the germline V gene, CDR1 is SGHTA and CDR2 is FQGNSA. The CDR3 spells CASSFSGGARAH.

The chain combines TRBV7-2 with TRBJ2-4; perhaps TRBD1 as D (6 bases). This CDR3 contains 16 residues. Germline-derived CDR1 and CDR2 are SGHTA and FQGNSA. V lost 8 bases, J lost 13 bases, and 30 bases lay in between. DNA of the CDR3: TGTGCCAGCGGGGTGGGGGCGGGCCAGATCCAAGACACCCAGTACTTC. As protein: CASGVGAGQIQDTQYF.

The chain links TRBV5-4 to TRBJ2-2, with D perhaps being TRBD1 or TRBD2 (5 bases each). This CDR3 contains 18 residues. The V and J ends lost 0 bases and 8 bases respectively, with 23 bases between them. Per the germline V gene, CDR1 is SGHNT and CDR2 is YYREEE (reference sequence). The CDR3 DNA sequence: TGTGCCAGCAGCTTGGGGGGGTCAAGCATTGCCTCGTTGGGGGAGCTGTTTTTT. Translating gives CASSLGGSSIASLGELFF.

In the case of this clonotype: A read error may produce the germline difference seen at one junction end. V is TRBV7-9 and J is TRBJ2-5; D assignment may be TRBD1 or TRBD2 (5 bases each). The CDR3 runs to 13 residues. CDR1 SEHNR and CDR2 FQNEAQ come from the germline V gene (reference sequence). CDR3: CASSLVLGESQLF. CDR3 in DNA: TGTGCCAGCAGCTTAGTACTAGGGGAGTCCCAGCTCTTC.

This clonotype has a count of ten or more. The gene calls are TRBV7-6 and TRBJ2-5, with 10 bases identical to TRBD2. The CDR3 contains 16 residues. Trimming took 0 bases from V and 4 from J; bases not matched to a gene: 5. Germline V gene sequence: CDR1 SGHVS, CDR2 FNYEAQ. The CDR3 DNA follows: TGTGCCAGCAGCTTAGCCATTGTAGCGGGGGGAGAGACCCAGTACTTC. Protein: CASSLAIVAGGETQYF.

The rearrangement joins TRBV6-6 to TRBJ2-1; TRBD2 matches at 8 bases. J lost 4 bases, V lost 5 bases, and 7 bases had no gene match. The V gene's germline CDR1 is MNHNY and CDR2 SVGAGI (reference sequence). This CDR3 is built from 15 residues. CDR3 protein: CASSPGTRSYNEQFF. The CDR3 DNA follows: TGTGCCAGCAGTCCCGGGACTAGATCTTACAATGAGCAGTTCTTC.

The rearrangement joins TRBV7-6 to TRBJ2-3; 11 nucleotides align to TRBD2. Germline CDR1 and CDR2: SGHVS and FNYEAQ. V shed 3 bases and J 2 bases; nucleotides not matched to a gene: 4. The CDR3 is made up of 16 amino acids. The CDR3 coding sequence is TGTGCCAGCAGCTTTTCTAGCGGGGGGTTCACAGATACGCAGTATTTT. Protein sequence: CASSFSSGGFTDTQYF.

The chain combines TRBV11-1 with TRBJ2-5; 12 bases line up with TRBD2. CDR3 length: 15 amino acids. V dropped 5 bases and J dropped 4; count of bases not matched to a gene: 5. CDR1 SGHAT and CDR2 FQDESV come from the germline V gene (reference sequence). The CDR3 is CASSPSGGARETQYF. CDR3 bases: TGTGCCAGCAGCCCTAGCGGGGGGGCCAGAGAGACCCAGTACTTC.

This sequence joins TRBV7-8 and TRBJ2-7; D gene uncertain. V dropped 1 base and J dropped 2 bases, with 9 bases sitting between them. The CDR3 contains 14 residues. Germline-derived CDR1 and CDR2 are SGHVS and FQNEAQ. As DNA, the CDR3 is TGTGCCAGCAGCTTAGGCGCCAGAGCCTACGAGCAGTACTTC. Protein product: CASSLGARAYEQYF.

This clonotype was observed at least ten times. This chain's CDR3 is CASSSNPGRLGFF. The CDR3 DNA reads TGTGCCAGCAGCTCGAACCCGGGGAGGTTGGGGTTCTTC. This chain links TRBV7-2 with TRBJ2-1; tentatively, D is TRBD2 (6 bases). Germline CDR1 reads SGHTA; CDR2 reads FQGNSA. V was shortened by 4 bases and J by 15 bases, with 19 bases between the two germline ends. This CDR3 has 13 amino acids. Drawing the rest from reference TRBV7-2 and TRBJ2-1, the complete variable domain is GAGVSQSPSNKVTEKGKDVELRCDPISGHTALYWYRQSLGQGLEFLIYFQGNSAPDKSGLPSDRFSAERTGGSVSTLTIQRTQQEDSAVYLCASSSNPGRLGFFGPGTRLTVL.

This chain connects TRBV7-3 to TRBJ2-3, with 9 bases lining up with TRBD2. In germline, CDR1 is SGHTA, CDR2 FQGTGA. The CDR3 sequence is 15 residues long. The J segment lost 4 bases and the V segment lost 5 bases, leaving 7 bases of the junction unmatched. The CDR3 DNA follows: TGTGCCAGCAGCCTAATTGCGGGAGGGGCAGATACGCAGTATTTT. Residues: CASSLIAGGADTQYF.

The V call is TRBV6-1, the J call TRBJ2-4; TRBD1 might be the D (5 bases). CDR3 length: 16 residues. Between the trimmed V and J ends, which lost 6 bases and 0 bases, there was a span of 15 bases. The germline V gene encodes CDR1 MNHNS and CDR2 SASEGT. The CDR3 loop reads CASRHPQGIAKNIQYF. CDR3 sequence (DNA): TGTGCCAGCAGACACCCTCAGGGAATAGCCAAAAACATTCAGTACTTC.

For this clonotype: A junction end diverges from the germline sequence, so it may reflect a read error. J is TRBJ2-4 and V is TRBV7-3; no clear D. This CDR3 spans 13 amino acids. Germline loops: CDR1 SGHTA, CDR2 FQGTGA. The CDR3 sequence is CARGPCAKDIQYF. The CDR3 DNA reads TGTGCCAGGGGCCCATGCGCCAAAGACATTCAGTATTTC.

At least ten counts were recorded for this clonotype. The chain employs TRBV12-3 or TRBV12-4 and TRBJ2-7; 12 bases match TRBD1. CDR3 length equals 16 residues. Unmatched junction bases numbered 10, after V lost 7 bases and J lost 3 bases. This CDR3 is CASTSYGTGGVYEQYF. The CDR3 bases are TGTGCCAGCACCTCATACGGGACAGGGGGCGTCTACGAGCAGTACTTC.

This clonotype was seen repeatedly, ten times or more. The chain uses TRBV7-2 and TRBJ2-5, with 8 nucleotides matching TRBD1. The DNA matches TRBJ2-1 better at its end, which makes the J call doubtful. Germline CDR1 reads SGHTA; CDR2 reads FQGNSA. The CDR3 is 15 residues long. CDR3 DNA: TGTGCCAGCAGCTTAAGGACAGGGAATCAAGAGACCCAGTTCTTC. It encodes CASSLRTGNQETQFF.

By frequency in the sample, this clonotype is large. The V call is TRBV7-2, the J call TRBJ2-1; D not certain. The CDR3 runs 12 residues. Germline CDR1 is SGHTA and CDR2 is FQGNSA. The V gene lost 6 bases and the J gene lost 12 bases, with 15 bases spanning the gap. The CDR3 DNA follows: TGTGCCAGCAGAGACGGGTCCAACGCGCAGTTCTTC. This encodes CASRDGSNAQFF.

V usage is TRBV7-3 and J usage is TRBJ2-5, with D possibly being TRBD2 (6 bases). The end of the DNA aligns better with TRBJ2-7, so the J call may be wrong. Germline CDR1 and CDR2: SGHTA and FQGTGA. The CDR3 loop spans 13 amino acids. The chain's CDR3 is CASSEGTSYEQYF. CDR3 coding DNA: TGTGCCAGCAGCGAAGGGACTTCATACGAGCAGTACTTC.

This clonotype was counted many times. J is TRBJ2-1 and V is TRBV7-2; D possibly uses TRBD1 or TRBD2 (6 bases each). Germline CDR1 SGHTA, CDR2 FQGNSA. V lost 0 bases to trimming and J lost 6 bases, with 15 bases between them. The CDR3 contains 16 residues. The CDR3 loop is CASSLASAGGFNEQFF. The CDR3 nucleotides are TGTGCCAGCAGCTTAGCTTCGGCCGGGGGCTTCAATGAGCAGTTCTTC.